The clone carrying this T cell receptor (beta chain) was seen a handful of times. Deletions cut 6 bases from V and 5 bases from J, with 13 bases between. The CDR3 totals 13 residues. The germline CDR1 and CDR2 sequences are MDHEN and SYDVKM. Here immunoSEQ multiplex PCR was the method, and the copy in TCRdb shows in-frame clones only, minus some. The data show millions of clones, with roughly 95% seen just once and roughly 0.13% held by the top ten. The data belong to a study of shared clonotypes between healthy human individuals. Sequenced input: naive CD4+ T cells sorted from blood. Subset denoted: CD45RA+ positively selected. This clonotype originated in a man younger than 35 in good health. The chain links TRBV28 to TRBJ1-2; perhaps TRBD1 as D (5 bases). CDR3 nucleotide sequence: TGTGCCAGCAGCACGGGGCCGCGGTATGGCTACACCTTC. This encodes CASSTGPRYGYTF.